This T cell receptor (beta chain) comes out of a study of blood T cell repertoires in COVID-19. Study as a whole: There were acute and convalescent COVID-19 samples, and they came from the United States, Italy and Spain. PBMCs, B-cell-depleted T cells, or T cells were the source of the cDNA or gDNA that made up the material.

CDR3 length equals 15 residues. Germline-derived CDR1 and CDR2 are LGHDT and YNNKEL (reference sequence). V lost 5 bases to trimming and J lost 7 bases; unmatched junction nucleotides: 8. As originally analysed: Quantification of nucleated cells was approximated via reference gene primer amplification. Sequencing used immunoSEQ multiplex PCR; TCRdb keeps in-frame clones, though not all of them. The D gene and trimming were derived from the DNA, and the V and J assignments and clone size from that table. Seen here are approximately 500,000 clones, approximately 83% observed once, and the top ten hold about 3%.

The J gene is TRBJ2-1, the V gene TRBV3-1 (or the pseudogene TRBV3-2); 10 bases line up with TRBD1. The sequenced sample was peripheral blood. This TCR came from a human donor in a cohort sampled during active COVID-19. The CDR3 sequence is CASSSRTGGVNEQFF. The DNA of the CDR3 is TGTGCCAGCAGCTCTCGGACAGGGGGGGTGAATGAGCAGTTCTTC.